Sequencing of this TCR beta chain was carried out in a study of human T cells and chemical hapten exposure. Regarding the study as a whole: With DPC sensitization, TCRs exceeding 1 in 1000 frequency showed no change.

Each CDR3 protein gets one entry after TCRdb re-called the RACE reads with MiXCR. The sample yields tens of thousands of distinct CDR3 sequences, approximately 11% seen once. This clonotype turned up a few times. Its target is not known. J gave up 4 bases and V 3 bases, and 8 bases lay outside the gene matches. This CDR3 comprises 15 residues. Time point of the sample: pre-sensitization, week 0. The sample's treatment: therapeutic diphenylcyclopropenone sensitization with weekly scalp DPC. The source is a woman aged 50 to 60 with alopecia areata. Some clones in this sample may be carry-over from other donors' samples. The V and J genes are TRBV12-3 or TRBV12-4 and TRBJ1-2; 7 bases align to TRBD1. The source was whole blood, collected in connection with sensitization to the hapten diphenylcyclopropenone (DPC). The CDR3, as DNA: TGTGCCAGCAGTTTCGGGGGACAGCCAGCCTATGGCTACACCTTC. It encodes CASSFGGQPAYGYTF.